Listed below are T cell receptor beta chains from one sample, sequenced in a study of blood T cells in healthy people across ages. TCRdb re-analysed the 5' RACE reads in MiXCR, keeping a single row per CDR3 protein. The data contain approximately 2,000,000 distinct CDR3 sequences, about two fifths of them singletons. The sample consisted of blood. All receptors come from a human donor in good health. Both conserved end residues are part of each CDR3. D genes are given only for firm matches. Size values are once, few and many counts, or a class for expanded clones, and some rows have none.

abundance	j_gene	d_gene	v_gene	CDR3aa	CDR3nt
many	TRBJ1-2	TRBD1	TRBV12-3/TRBV12-4	CASSSQTGRAGYTF	TGTGCCAGCAGTTCACAGACAGGGAGGGCTGGCTACACCTTC
-	TRBJ2-7	-	TRBV11-2	CASSSASVGIEQYF	TGTGCCAGCAGCTCCGCCTCCGTAGGGATCGAGCAGTACTTC
-	TRBJ2-3	-	TRBV2	CASISYTDTQYF	TGTGCCAGCATTTCCTACACAGATACGCAGTATTTT
-	TRBJ2-3	TRBD1	TRBV9	CASSGTGHTDTQYF	TGTGCCAGCAGCGGGACAGGGCACACAGATACGCAGTATTTT
-	TRBJ2-5	TRBD2	TRBV20-1	CSARRSSGGKETQYF	TGCAGTGCTAGAAGGTCTAGCGGGGGGAAAGAGACCCAGTACTTC
few	TRBJ2-1	-	TRBV7-9	CASSLNLAYNEQFF	TGTGCCAGCAGCTTAAACTTAGCCTACAATGAGCAGTTCTTC
few	TRBJ1-1	TRBD1	TRBV4-2	CASSHPQAGGMTEAFF	TGTGCCAGCAGCCACCCCCAGGCAGGGGGCATGACTGAAGCTTTCTTT
few	TRBJ2-2	TRBD1	TRBV7-6	CASSQTGDHTGELFF	TGTGCCAGCAGTCAAACAGGGGACCACACCGGGGAGCTGTTTTTT
few	TRBJ1-1	TRBD1	TRBV29-1	CSVEMTGLNTEAFF	TGCAGCGTTGAGATGACAGGGTTGAACACTGAAGCTTTCTTT
-	TRBJ2-1	TRBD2	TRBV7-2	CASSPSGGENNEQFF	TGTGCCAGCAGCCCTAGCGGGGGGGAGAACAATGAGCAGTTCTTC
few	TRBJ2-3	TRBD1	TRBV5-1	CASSMTGPADTQYF	TGCGCCAGCAGCATGACAGGGCCCGCAGATACGCAGTATTTT
-	TRBJ2-1	TRBD2	TRBV7-2	CASSFQPTSGSYNEQFF	TGTGCCAGCAGCTTTCAGCCGACTAGCGGCTCCTACAATGAGCAGTTCTTC
-	TRBJ1-4	TRBD1	TRBV20-1	CSADLKGQINEKLFF	TGCAGTGCTGACTTAAAGGGACAGATTAATGAAAAACTGTTTTTT
-	TRBJ2-1	TRBD1	TRBV20-1	CSARGPGQSYNEQFF	TGCAGTGCTAGGGGCCCGGGACAGTCCTACAATGAGCAGTTCTTC
few	TRBJ1-2	TRBD1	TRBV3-1	CASSQRSGQTYGYTF	TGTGCCAGCAGCCAACGATCGGGACAGACCTATGGCTACACCTTC
-	TRBJ2-1	TRBD2	TRBV7-2	CASSLVLGLADNEQFF	TGTGCCAGCAGCTTAGTTCTGGGACTAGCGGACAATGAGCAGTTCTTC